The 28 T cell receptor beta chains below all came from one sample that was sequenced in a study of blood T cell repertoires in COVID-19. TCRdb keeps only in-frame clones here, not all; method: immunoSEQ multiplex PCR. The profile shows around 70,000 clones, around 82% of them singletons. The sequencing input was peripheral blood. The origin of the receptors is a man aged 55-75 years with acute or convalescent COVID-19.

The count of this clone is one. The rearrangement joins TRBV18 to TRBJ1-1, with 7 nucleotides matching TRBD1. CDR3 length: 13 residues. V was pared by 5 bases and J by 8 bases, with 8 bases of the junction left unmatched. Looked up from germline, CDR1 is KGHSH and CDR2 is LQKENI. The CDR3 reads CASSSQGGREAFF. The CDR3, as DNA: TGTGCCAGCTCATCCCAGGGGGGACGAGAAGCTTTCTTT.

This clone showed up just once. This chain uses TRBV30 with TRBJ1-2; 12 bases map to TRBD1. CDR1 is GTSNPN, CDR2 SVGIG, per germline (reference sequence). Trimming took 3 bases from V and 8 from J; bases not matched to a gene: 7. The CDR3 spans 14 residues. The DNA of the CDR3 is TGTGCCTGGAGGGGGACAGGGGGCATTATGGGCTACACCTTC. Translated: CAWRGTGGIMGYTF.

This clone showed up just once. The chain employs TRBV11-2 and TRBJ2-7, with 8 bases lining up with TRBD1. CDR3 length equals 14 residues. Germline V gene sequence: CDR1 SGHAT, CDR2 FQNNGV. The V and J ends lost 6 bases and 2 bases, in that order; junction bases with no gene match: 6. CDR3 protein: CASRPDRVTYEQYF. DNA for the CDR3: TGTGCCAGCAGACCGGACAGGGTTACCTACGAGCAGTACTTC.

This rearrangement joins TRBV5-6 to TRBJ1-2, with a possible D match to TRBD1 (5 bases). The CDR3 has 15 amino acids. The germline V gene has CDR1 SGHDT and CDR2 YYEEEE. V dropped 0 bases and J dropped 2 bases, with 11 bases sitting between them. The CDR3 protein is CASSLVAGSNYGYTF. The CDR3 nucleotides read TGTGCCAGCAGCTTGGTGGCAGGGTCAAACTATGGCTACACCTTC.

This chain connects TRBV2 to TRBJ1-5; D is ambiguous. The CDR3 length is 13 residues. Germline lookup yields CDR1 SNHLY and CDR2 FYNNEI. The V end lost 6 bases, the J end lost 4 bases, and 10 bases lay between the germline ends. Here the CDR3 DNA reads TGTGCCAGCAGCTCTGAAACTAATCAGCCCCAGCATTTT. Translation gives CASSSETNQPQHF.

The rearrangement uses TRBV18 and TRBJ1-5; tentatively, D is TRBD1 (6 bases). Trimming took 3 bases from V and 4 from J, leaving 10 bases between them. Germline CDR1 KGHSH, CDR2 LQKENI. The CDR3 has 14 amino acids. CDR3 loop: CASSPGTPNQPQHF. CDR3 DNA: TGTGCCAGCTCACCCGGGACACCGAATCAGCCCCAGCATTTT.

The V and J genes are TRBV29-1 and TRBJ1-1; TRBD1 matches 8 bases. The CDR3 is 14 residues long. The V and J ends lost 5 bases and 5 bases, in that order; junction bases with no gene match: 10. Germline loops: CDR1 SQVTM, CDR2 ANQGSEA. The CDR3 is CSVYLLTGGTEAFF. The CDR3, as DNA: TGCAGCGTTTACCTATTAACAGGGGGTACTGAAGCTTTCTTT.

The chain links TRBV2 to TRBJ1-2; D uncertain. Trimming removed 6 bases from V and 8 bases from J, with 13 bases in between. This CDR3 has 12 residues. CDR1 and CDR2 from the germline V gene are SNHLY and FYNNEI. CDR3 nucleotide sequence: TGTGCCAGCAGCTTCGGGTCGGGGGGCTACACCTTC. This translates into CASSFGSGGYTF.

The CDR3: CASSLSGRSTDTQYF. CDR3 nucleotides: TGTGCCAGCAGCTTATCTGGCAGGAGCACAGATACGCAGTATTTT. This sequence joins TRBV11-2 and TRBJ2-3; D unresolved. This CDR3 is 15 amino acids long. V shed 2 bases and J shed 0 bases, with 9 bases lying between them. Germline V CDR1 and CDR2: SGHAT, FQNNGV.

Judged by abundance, this clone is medium-sized. The gene calls are TRBV5-4 and TRBJ1-6; TRBD1 matches 12 bases. V lost 2 bases, J lost 9 bases, and 6 bases stayed unmatched. Germline CDR1 reads SGHNT; CDR2 reads YYREEE (reference sequence). The CDR3 has 16 residues. CDR3 region: CASSFNRDRGLSPLHF. The CDR3 nucleotides are TGTGCCAGCAGCTTCAACCGGGACAGGGGGCTTTCACCCCTCCACTTT.

The rearrangement links TRBV10-3 to TRBJ2-3; tentative D call: TRBD2 (6 bases). Germline V CDR1 and CDR2: ENHRY, SYGVKD. The CDR3 loop spans 13 amino acids. V lost 3 bases and J 6 bases, leaving 10 bases between the germline ends. The CDR3 region is CAISEGEVDTQYF. The DNA for the CDR3 is TGTGCCATCAGTGAAGGGGAGGTGGATACGCAGTATTTT.

The J gene is TRBJ2-2, the V gene TRBV27; 9 bases fit TRBD1. Germline CDR1 is MNHEY and CDR2 is SMNVEV (reference sequence). V shed 5 bases, J shed 6 bases, and the junction held 4 bases outside the gene matches. There are 14 residues in the CDR3. CDR3 DNA sequence: TGTGCCAGCAGTAGGAGGGACAGGGCCGGGGAGCTGTTTTTT. Translating gives CASSRRDRAGELFF.

The chain couples TRBV5-8 to TRBJ2-5; 8 bases line up with TRBD1. V shed 0 bases, J shed 5 bases, and the junction held 12 bases outside the gene matches. The CDR3 has 17 residues. Looked up from germline, CDR1 is SGHTS and CDR2 is YDEGEE. CDR3 nucleotides: TGTGCCAGCAGCTTGGTGGTAATAGTGACAGGGGTTGAGACCCAGTACTTC. Translation: CASSLVVIVTGVETQYF.

The chain links TRBV6-1 to TRBJ1-3; 8 positions match TRBD1. The germline V gene encodes CDR1 MNHNS and CDR2 SASEGT. The CDR3 has 16 residues. J lost 8 bases, V lost 2 bases, and 11 bases had no gene match. The CDR3 loop reads CASSESGGQARYTIYF. The CDR3 nucleotides read TGTGCCAGCAGTGAATCAGGGGGCCAGGCGCGGTACACCATATATTTT.

The chain couples TRBV11-2 to TRBJ1-5; TRBD1 might be the D (5 bases). Deletions cut 6 bases from V and 5 bases from J, with 11 bases between. The CDR3 is 13 residues long. Germline V lookup: CDR1 SGHAT, CDR2 FQNNGV. This CDR3 reads CASSLDTYQPQHF. DNA of the CDR3: TGTGCCAGCAGTTTGGACACATATCAGCCCCAGCATTTT.

CDR3 coding DNA: TGTGCCAGCAGCCGAGGGTCGGGGGGTGTCGAAAAACTGTTTTTT. Translation gives CASSRGSGGVEKLFF. The gene calls are TRBV11-2 and TRBJ1-4; maybe TRBD1 (5 bases). CDR1 and CDR2 from the germline V gene are SGHAT and FQNNGV. The CDR3 extends over 15 amino acids. Trimming removed 5 bases from V and 8 bases from J, with 18 bases in between.

This sequence joins TRBV10-3 and TRBJ2-2; perhaps TRBD1 as D (6 bases). Germline CDR1 and CDR2: ENHRY and SYGVKD. The CDR3 contains 14 residues. V lost 6 bases to trimming and J lost 4 bases, with 12 bases between them. As DNA, the CDR3 is TGTGCCATCAGGATGGACAGCAGCACCGGGGAGCTGTTTTTT. Its translation is CAIRMDSSTGELFF.

This clone has a single count. The J gene is TRBJ1-1, the V gene TRBV11-2, with D possibly TRBD1 on 6 matching bases. Deletions cut 0 bases from V and 5 bases from J, with 13 bases between. The CDR3 sequence is 15 residues long. The germline CDR1 and CDR2 sequences are SGHAT and FQNNGV. The CDR3 is CASSLDWGRGTEAFF. CDR3 nucleotides: TGTGCCAGCAGCTTAGACTGGGGGCGTGGGACTGAAGCTTTCTTT.

The CDR3 loop is CASSPEGHQGAGGYTF. CDR3 in DNA: TGTGCCAGCTCACCTGAGGGTCACCAGGGGGCTGGAGGCTACACCTTC. This chain joins TRBV18 and TRBJ1-2; 8 positions agree with TRBD1. J was trimmed by 8 bases and V by 3 bases; bases with no gene match: 14. Germline V CDR1 and CDR2: KGHSH, LQKENI. The CDR3 is 16 amino acids.

This rearrangement joins TRBV19 to TRBJ2-1, with 10 bases aligning to TRBD1. Germline V gives CDR1 LNHDA, CDR2 SQIVND (reference sequence). The V gene end was trimmed by 4 bases and the J gene end by 6 bases; junction bases not matched to a gene: 9. This CDR3 comprises 16 residues. The CDR3 loop reads CASSTPGTGESNEQFF. The CDR3 nucleotides are TGTGCCAGTAGTACCCCAGGGACAGGGGAATCCAATGAGCAGTTCTTC.

The CDR3 protein is CASSRRGPLYGYTF. Written as DNA, the CDR3 is TGTGCCAGCAGCCGAAGGGGGCCCCTCTATGGCTACACCTTC. V gene TRBV6-5 combines with J gene TRBJ1-2; 7 positions match TRBD1. J lost 4 bases, V lost 6 bases, and 8 bases had no gene match. There are 14 residues in the CDR3. CDR1 is MNHEY, CDR2 SVGAGI, per germline.

This chain uses TRBV12-3 or TRBV12-4 with TRBJ2-7; no clear D gene. The CDR3 covers 13 residues. The germline V and J ends were trimmed by 0 bases and 0 bases, with 3 bases remaining between them. CDR3 amino acids: CASSLASSYEQYV. DNA of the CDR3: TGTGCCAGCAGTTTAGCGAGCTCCTACGAGCAGTACGTC.

The rearrangement joins TRBV5-1 to TRBJ2-5; D is possibly TRBD1 (6 bases). This CDR3 has 15 residues. Germline CDR1 SGHRS, CDR2 YFSETQ. V was pared by 4 bases and J by 1 base, with 14 bases between. The DNA of the CDR3 is TGCGCCAGCAGCACAGAGGACAGTCTCCAAGAGACCCAGTACTTC. Protein product: CASSTEDSLQETQYF. Looking up the rest from reference TRBV5-1 and TRBJ2-5 gives the full variable domain: KAGVTQTPRYLIKTRGQQVTLSCSPISGHRSVSWYQQTPGQGLQFLFEYFSETQRNKGNFPGRFSGRQFSNSRSEMNVSTLELGDSALYLCASSTEDSLQETQYFGPGTRLLVL.

This clone was found once. The chain recombines TRBV19 with TRBJ1-1; no reliable D call. The CDR3 has 11 amino acids. The V and J ends lost 3 bases and 7 bases respectively, with 6 bases between them. Looked up from germline, CDR1 is LNHDA and CDR2 is SQIVND (reference sequence). The CDR3 bases are TGTGCCAGTAGTATTCAGGATGAAGCTTTCTTT. This encodes CASSIQDEAFF.

The chain recombines TRBV5-8 with TRBJ1-4, with 8 bases identical to TRBD1. The CDR3 totals 15 residues. V gave up 4 bases and J gave up 3 bases; unmatched junction bases: 5. The V gene's germline CDR1 is SGHTS and CDR2 YDEGEE. Written as DNA, the CDR3 is TGTGCCAGCAGCCGAGGACAGGGTCCTAATGAAAAACTGTTTTTT. Amino acids: CASSRGQGPNEKLFF.

The chain has TRBV3-1 (or the pseudogene TRBV3-2) and TRBJ2-3, with D hard to call. CDR3 length equals 15 residues. V was pared by 0 bases and J by 9 bases, with 16 bases between. CDR1 and CDR2 (germline): LGHDT, YNNKEL (reference sequence). CDR3 loop: CASSQDATEPRTQYF. The CDR3 coding sequence is TGTGCCAGCAGCCAAGACGCTACAGAGCCCAGGACGCAGTATTTT.

The genes are TRBV18 and TRBJ2-5; a weak D match, TRBD2 (5 bases). The ends were cut back, 3 bases at V and 5 bases at J, with 7 bases in the middle. This CDR3 spans 12 amino acids. Germline loops: CDR1 KGHSH, CDR2 LQKENI. The CDR3 bases are TGTGCCAGCTCACCGGTAGCGGAGACCCAGTACTTC. The encoded protein is CASSPVAETQYF.

The rearrangement joins TRBV9 to TRBJ2-5, with TRBD2 identical over 8 bases. Germline CDR1 SGDLS, CDR2 YYNGEE. The ends lost 0 bases at V and 5 bases at J; junction bases unmatched: 6. This CDR3 has 15 residues. The CDR3 here is CASSVAGGPGETQYF. The CDR3 DNA reads as TGTGCCAGCAGCGTAGCGGGGGGGCCAGGTGAGACCCAGTACTTC.